This TCR beta chain originates from a study of T cells in localized non-small cell lung cancer (dated by TCRdb to 2018 to 2021). Broadly, across the study: The study examined T cell repertoires in roughly 240 patients with early-stage NSCLC and compared tumors with uninvolved tumor-adjacent lungs. The cohort consisted of approximately 240 treatment-naive NSCLC patients whose localized lung tumors had been resected. The mean age of the NSCLC patients was about 67 years, with 120 to 150 men and 100 to 110 women.

This clone occurred a few times. This receptor's antigen is unknown. Base qualities are not provided; no much larger clone lies one nucleotide away. The CDR3 numbers 11 residues from cysteine through phenylalanine. Only CDR3 DNA is held: 33 bases, read in frame from base 1. The trim is 2 bases for V and 9 bases for J, with a gap of 8 bases between the germline ends. At diagnosis, tumor, uninvolved tumor-adjacent lung and peripheral blood were collected and then preserved as a mix of FFPE and fresh-frozen material. The research as a whole found: Of the top 100 tumor clones, a median of roughly 53 were detected in paired uninvolved adjacent lung; about 26 were also among that lung's top 100. Because of the exploratory design, TCR variables were selected using unadjusted p-values without false-discovery rate correction. Higher T cell density in blood was associated with longer overall survival, whereas higher clonality in adjacent lung was associated with shorter survival. Because multi-region tumor sequencing was not performed, intratumor heterogeneity could not be ruled out. The highest T cell clonality was observed in uninvolved tumor-adjacent lung, where clonality exceeded that of tumor, suggesting that antigenic responses were more focused in uninvolved tumor-adjacent lung.

The immunoSEQ Assay was used to sequence TCR beta CDR3 regions from DNA. As for the original processing: T cell density was computed as TCR beta template counts normalized to usable DNA estimated by amplifying housekeeping genes. Using the preseqR package, richness was estimated by extrapolating to 120,000 templates for tissue samples and 400,000 templates for PBMC samples. Clonality was defined as one minus Pielou's evenness. To identify tissue-enriched TCRs, differential abundance testing was run on productive amino-acid clonotypes with a minimum total count of 5 and an alpha of 0.1. The Jaccard Index and the Morisita Overlap Index were used to quantify repertoire overlap between compartments. GLIPH grouped TCR beta CDR3s together with public tetramer-defined viral CDR3s, and a viral motif had to include at least three viral sequences and also show V-gene enrichment. Imported from immuneACCESS, the table was reduced by TCRdb to in-frame sequences with V and J called. These copies leave out some clones; in studies compared against another copy, an unresolved V gene accounts for under half, and the cause of the remainder is not known. That table supplies the V and J calls and clone size; D and trimming were determined from the DNA. Within this sample are approximately 2,000 clones, with about a fifth of them counted one time only. About 16% of the sample comes from the top ten.

Sequences were derived from lung tumor tissue, sampled before any cancer treatment. This sequence originates from a male donor older than 55 with stage I lung adenocarcinoma. The V gene is TRBV6-7 and the J gene is TRBJ2-7, with the D call perhaps TRBD1 or TRBD2, as 5 bases match in each case. TRBV6-7 is filed as an ORF, its function uncertain. The CDR3 loop reads CASSYGGRQYF. DNA sequence: TGTGCCAGCAGTTACGGGGGACGGCAGTACTTC.